The 28 T cell receptor beta chains below were found in one sample sequenced in a study of CD4 T cells in relation to SARS-CoV-2 and coronaviruses. The table came from immunoSEQ multiplex PCR; TCRdb's copy has only in-frame clones and leaves some out. The data hold about 59,000 clones, with 86% observed a single time. Unexposed donor CD4+ T cells date from about 2011-2018, before the COVID-19 pandemic. Sequencing input: memory CD4+ T cells from PBMCs. The receptors originated from a human donor in good health.

V gene TRBV5-1 combines with J gene TRBJ2-1; 11 nucleotides line up with TRBD2. The V segment lost 4 bases and the J segment 7 bases; nucleotides outside the gene matches: 7. The CDR3 has 15 residues. Germline assignment: CDR1 SGHRS and CDR2 YFSETQ. CDR3 bases: TGCGCCAGCAGCCCCCTAGCGGGAGGCTGGAATGAGCAGTTCTTC. Translated, it gives CASSPLAGGWNEQFF.

This clone was counted once. The V call is TRBV9, the J call TRBJ2-1, with D perhaps TRBD1 or TRBD2 (5 bases each). This CDR3 is built from 16 residues. Per the germline V gene, CDR1 is SGDLS and CDR2 is YYNGEE. V was pared by 2 bases and J by 0 bases, with 12 bases between. CDR3 amino acids: CASSVRSGSSYNEQFF. The DNA of the CDR3 is TGTGCCAGCAGCGTTCGCTCAGGGAGCTCCTACAATGAGCAGTTCTTC. The variable domain in full, completed from reference TRBV9 and TRBJ2-1, reads DSGVTQTPKHLITATGQRVTLRCSPRSGDLSVYWYQQSLDQGLQFLIQYYNGEERAKGNILERFSAQQFPDLHSELNLSSLELGDSALYFCASSVRSGSSYNEQFFGPGTRLTVL.

This rearrangement joins TRBV19 to TRBJ2-1; the D is unclear. In germline, CDR1 is LNHDA, CDR2 SQIVND (reference sequence). There are 12 residues in the CDR3. Trimming took 7 bases from V and 7 from J, leaving 11 bases between them. CDR3 bases: TGTGCCAGTACCACCGGGCGGAATGAGCAGTTCTTC. Protein sequence: CASTTGRNEQFF.

This chain connects TRBV7-3 to TRBJ2-5, with 15 bases that match TRBD2. The CDR3 is made up of 16 amino acids. V lost 2 bases, J lost 2 bases, and 0 bases stayed unmatched. CDR1 SGHTA and CDR2 FQGTGA come from the germline V gene. The CDR3 DNA sequence: TGTGCCAGCAGCTTAGGGACTAGCGGGGGGCAAGAGACCCAGTACTTC. Residues: CASSLGTSGGQETQYF.

V gene TRBV18 combines with J gene TRBJ2-7; tentative D call: TRBD1 (6 bases). Germline CDR1 is KGHSH and CDR2 is LQKENI. This CDR3 has 17 residues. The V end lost 1 base, the J end lost 0 bases, and 16 bases lay between the germline ends. In DNA, the CDR3 is TGTGCCAGCTCACCACGGCCCCAGGGGACCCCCTCCTACGAGCAGTACTTC. Translated, it gives CASSPRPQGTPSYEQYF.

The genes are TRBV5-1 and TRBJ1-4; D is ambiguous. Trimming pared 2 bases from V and 4 bases from J, leaving 9 bases between. The CDR3 sequence is 14 residues long. The V gene's germline CDR1 is SGHRS and CDR2 YFSETQ. The CDR3 sequence: CASSLSRFNEKLFF. Here the CDR3 DNA reads TGCGCCAGCAGCTTATCCAGGTTTAATGAAAAACTGTTTTTT.

This chain links TRBV7-2 with TRBJ1-5; D is unresolved. The V end was cut by 8 bases, the J end by 2 bases, with 7 bases between. Germline V gene lookup returns CDR1 SGHTA and CDR2 FQGNSA. This CDR3 comprises 12 residues. The CDR3 loop reads CASGRRNQPQHF. The CDR3 DNA reads TGTGCCAGCGGTAGGCGCAATCAGCCCCAGCATTTT.

The chain recombines TRBV30 with TRBJ1-6, with D possibly matching TRBD1 (6 bases). CDR1 is GTSNPN, CDR2 SVGIG, per germline (reference sequence). The CDR3 is 15 amino acids. V was trimmed by 1 base and J by 6 bases, leaving 13 bases between them. The CDR3 nucleotides read TGTGCCTGGAGTGAAATAAGAGGGGGTAATTCACCCCTCCACTTT. This gives the protein CAWSEIRGGNSPLHF.

This clone was seen a handful of times. The rearrangement uses TRBV18 and TRBJ2-6, with 12 bases lining up with TRBD1. Germline V CDR1 and CDR2: KGHSH, LQKENI. The CDR3 is 20 residues long. V lost 5 bases and J lost 3; bases outside the gene matches: 14. The CDR3 DNA reads TGTGCCAGCTCAGTCATTCCCCCGGGACAGGGGGCGCGTGGGGCCAACGTCCTGACTTTC. Protein: CASSVIPPGQGARGANVLTF.

This chain links TRBV6-5 with TRBJ2-3, with 9 bases that match TRBD1. V lost 5 bases to trimming and J lost 1 base; unmatched junction nucleotides: 1. The CDR3 is made up of 14 amino acids. Per germline, CDR1 MNHEY and CDR2 SVGAGI. The CDR3 is CASSRQGGTDTQYF. The CDR3 DNA is TGTGCCAGCAGTCGACAGGGGGGCACAGATACGCAGTATTTT.

The chain links TRBV5-7 to TRBJ2-1; D gene uncertain. TRBV5-7 is noted as an ORF with a role that remains uncertain. The germline V and J ends were trimmed by 5 bases and 5 bases, with 23 bases remaining between them. This CDR3 spans 17 amino acids. DNA for the CDR3: TGTGCCAGCAGTCCGGGTTTACACGTTCAGATTGACAATGAGCAGTTCTTC. Translation: CASSPGLHVQIDNEQFF.

V is TRBV7-2 and J is TRBJ2-7, with D possibly TRBD2 on 5 matching bases. The germline CDR1 and CDR2 sequences are SGHTA and FQGNSA. Between the trimmed V and J ends, which lost 2 bases and 6 bases, there was a span of 11 bases. CDR3 size: 13 residues. The CDR3 nucleotides are TGTGCCAGCAGCTTACCCGGAGGTGTCGAGCAGTACTTC. Translation: CASSLPGGVEQYF.

The chain is built from TRBV19 and TRBJ1-1; TRBD1 aligns across 7 bases. CDR1 is LNHDA and CDR2 is SQIVND in the germline V gene (reference sequence). The ends lost 5 bases at V and 1 base at J; junction bases unmatched: 4. The CDR3 is 14 amino acids. CDR3 loop: CASSDRVRNTEAFF. As DNA, the CDR3 is TGTGCCAGTAGTGACAGGGTTAGGAACACTGAAGCTTTCTTT.

The CDR3 reads CARYPRERDYNEQFF. DNA for the CDR3: TGTGCCAGATACCCCAGGGAGAGGGATTACAATGAGCAGTTCTTC. The chain is built from TRBV19 and TRBJ2-1; D assignment may be TRBD1 or TRBD2 (5 bases each). Trimming cost V 9 bases and J 4 bases, with 19 bases left between them. CDR3 length: 15 amino acids. The germline V gene encodes CDR1 LNHDA and CDR2 SQIVND (reference sequence).

The CDR3 reads CASSLIGGRDAPLHF. CDR3 coding DNA: TGTGCCAGCAGTTTGATCGGCGGAAGGGATGCACCCCTCCACTTT. This chain connects TRBV28 to TRBJ1-6; unclear D gene. The CDR3 sequence is 15 residues long. V lost 3 bases to trimming and J lost 11 bases, with 17 bases between them. CDR1 and CDR2 (germline): MDHEN, SYDVKM.

V is TRBV10-3 and J is TRBJ2-3, with D possibly matching TRBD2 (6 bases). V was trimmed by 5 bases and J by 4 bases, leaving 16 bases between them. The CDR3 covers 15 residues. The germline V gene encodes CDR1 ENHRY and CDR2 SYGVKD. CDR3 in DNA: TGTGCCATCAGTAAGACGGGAGAGAGGGCAGATACGCAGTATTTT. Its protein product is CAISKTGERADTQYF.

The chain uses TRBV3-1 (or the pseudogene TRBV3-2) and TRBJ2-7; D is perhaps TRBD2 (5 bases). The length of the CDR3 is 16 residues. Germline V gene data show CDR1 as LGHDT and CDR2 as YNNKEL (reference sequence). Trimming cost V 7 bases and J 7 bases, with 26 bases left between them. The CDR3 bases are TGTGCCAGCAATCAAACCCCCGGCCGGACTGTGCGGGAGCAGTACTTC. Protein: CASNQTPGRTVREQYF.

The chain uses TRBV21-1 and TRBJ2-7; no check of the table's D call, TRBD2, against the DNA was made. TRBV21-1 is shown as a pseudogene. The CDR3 has 15 residues. CDR3 region: CASSKVCGRVYEQYF. CDR3 DNA sequence: TGTGCCAGCAGCAAAGTATGCGGGAGAGTCTACGAGCAGTACTTC.

The CDR3 bases are TGCGCCAGCAGCCAAGCTTTACAGCACTCTGGGGCCAACGTCCTGACTTTC. Protein product: CASSQALQHSGANVLTF. The chain links TRBV4-1 to TRBJ2-6, with no clear D. The CDR3 runs 17 residues. V was clipped by 1 base and J by 0 bases, with 10 bases between them. Germline V CDR1 and CDR2: MGHRA, YSYEKL.

The chain carries TRBV3-1 (or the pseudogene TRBV3-2) and TRBJ1-1; D unresolved. This CDR3 has 13 amino acids. With 4 bases removed from V and 4 bases from J, the gap between germline ends came to 10 bases. Per the germline V gene, CDR1 is LGHDT and CDR2 is YNNKEL (reference sequence). For the CDR3, the DNA is TGTGCCAGCAGCCGACCTTGGAGCACTGAAGCTTTCTTT. Its protein is CASSRPWSTEAFF.

The chain recombines TRBV2 with TRBJ2-7; tentative D call: TRBD1 (6 bases). CDR1 SNHLY and CDR2 FYNNEI come from the germline V gene. This CDR3 region has 12 residues. With 10 bases removed from V and 3 bases from J, the gap between germline ends came to 13 bases. CDR3 coding DNA: TGTGCCACCCACGGGACATTCTACGAGCAGTACTTC. As protein: CATHGTFYEQYF.

CDR3 in DNA: TGTGCCAGCAGCTTAGGGGCTAGGACGCGAAATTCACCCCTCCACTTT. Its protein is CASSLGARTRNSPLHF. The chain has TRBV11-2 and TRBJ1-6; D gene unclear. The V gene's germline CDR1 is SGHAT and CDR2 FQNNGV. The V gene lost 1 base and the J gene lost 7 bases, with 14 bases spanning the gap. The CDR3 is 16 amino acids.

V usage is TRBV12-3 or TRBV12-4 and J usage is TRBJ2-3; D gene ambiguous. The CDR3 is 13 residues long. V gave up 6 bases and J gave up 0 bases, with 7 bases separating them. Here the CDR3 reads CASRLSSTDTQYF. The CDR3 DNA is TGTGCCAGCAGACTTTCTAGCACAGATACGCAGTATTTT.

V gene TRBV28 combines with J gene TRBJ2-7; possibly TRBD2 for D (6 bases). CDR1 and CDR2 (germline): MDHEN, SYDVKM. Trimming left V 6 bases short and J 4 bases short, with 16 bases between. The CDR3 consists of 14 residues. In DNA form, the CDR3 reads TGTGCCAGCAGCCACGCCGGGACTCATTACGAGCAGTACTTC. Encoded protein: CASSHAGTHYEQYF.

The J gene is TRBJ2-3, the V gene TRBV7-2; 8 bases are a match to TRBD2. Per the germline V gene, CDR1 is SGHTA and CDR2 is FQGNSA. Trimming took 4 bases from V and 1 from J; bases not matched to a gene: 7. There are 16 residues in the CDR3. CDR3: CASSSPGLARTDTQYF. CDR3 DNA: TGTGCCAGCAGCTCCCCCGGACTAGCACGCACAGATACGCAGTATTTT.

The chain joins TRBV6-1 to TRBJ1-5; no definite D call. Per germline, CDR1 MNHNS and CDR2 SASEGT. The CDR3 has 16 residues. V gave up 1 base and J gave up 1 base, with 11 bases separating them. CDR3 region: CASSEVYVGSNQPQHF. The CDR3 DNA is TGTGCCAGCAGTGAAGTTTACGTGGGGAGCAATCAGCCCCAGCATTTT.

This rearrangement joins TRBV5-4 to TRBJ2-7; TRBD2 agrees at 11 bases. The CDR3 runs to 17 residues. Trimming at V came to 4 bases and at J to 2 bases, leaving 11 bases not matched to a gene. The germline V gene has CDR1 SGHNT and CDR2 YYREEE (reference sequence). This CDR3 is CASSPTGTSGSTYEQYF. The CDR3 DNA is TGTGCCAGCAGCCCCACCGGTACTAGCGGGAGTACCTACGAGCAGTACTTC.

V gene TRBV4-2 combines with J gene TRBJ2-3; TRBD2 agrees at 8 bases. This CDR3 spans 16 amino acids. The trim removed 0 bases at V and 4 bases at J, leaving 6 bases unmatched. The germline V gene has CDR1 LGHNA and CDR2 YNFKEQ. The CDR3, as DNA: TGTGCCAGCAGCCAAGATGGGACTAGAAGGGCAGATACGCAGTATTTT. This encodes CASSQDGTRRADTQYF.